This T cell receptor (beta chain) was sequenced during a study of T cell changes during pregnancy in multiple sclerosis. Measured with immunoSEQ multiplex PCR; TCRdb has only the in-frame clones, and not every one. The table records approximately 40,000 clones, around 89% of them present only once. Germline-derived CDR1 and CDR2 are MNHEY and SMNVEV (reference sequence). The V end was cut by 0 bases, the J end by 8 bases, with 10 bases between. The CDR3 extends over 13 amino acids. The source material was CD4+ T cells from peripheral blood mononuclear cells, sampled in the first trimester of pregnancy. This sequence originates from a female donor with multiple sclerosis, enrolled in a pregnancy study. J is TRBJ1-2 and V is TRBV27; no clear D. In DNA, the CDR3 is TGTGCCAGCAGTTTATCAGGAGCTGGAGGCTACACCTTC. It encodes CASSLSGAGGYTF.